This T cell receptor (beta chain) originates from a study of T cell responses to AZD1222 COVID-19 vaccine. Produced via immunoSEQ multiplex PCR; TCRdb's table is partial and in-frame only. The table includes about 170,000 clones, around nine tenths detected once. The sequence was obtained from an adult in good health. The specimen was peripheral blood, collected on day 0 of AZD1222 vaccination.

The CDR3 sequence: CASSLAPPGHSGNTIYF. For the CDR3, the DNA is TGTGCCAGCAGCTTAGCGCCTCCAGGCCACTCTGGAAACACCATATATTTT. V gene TRBV7-8 combines with J gene TRBJ1-3, with unresolved D. This CDR3 spans 17 amino acids. Looked up from germline, CDR1 is SGHVS and CDR2 is FQNEAQ. The V end was cut by 0 bases, the J end by 0 bases, with 12 bases between.